This TCR beta chain was found in a study of T-cell memory formation after mild COVID-19. Trimming pared 2 bases from V and 5 bases from J, leaving 14 bases between. CDR1 SGHNT and CDR2 YYREEE come from the germline V gene (reference sequence). The CDR3 contains 15 residues. This clonotype was picked up many times. Its antigen is not identified. TCRdb analysed the 5' RACE reads with MiXCR anew, one entry per CDR3 protein. The sample gives more than 45,000 distinct CDR3 sequences, 9.3% of which show up once; around 11% is in the top ten. Regarding the study as a whole: Prior to infection, memory already included some responding clones, suggesting cross-reactive memory joined.

This chain uses TRBV5-4 with TRBJ2-1; D not resolved. Material for sequencing was PBMCs or a T cell subset sorted from them (not recorded which). The sequence was obtained from an adult woman who had mild COVID-19 (a few samples of this study predate the infection). Cell type and time point are not known. CDR3 residues: CASSFRNEGHNEQFF. CDR3 coding DNA: TGTGCCAGCAGCTTTCGCAACGAAGGACACAATGAGCAGTTCTTC.